The 30 T cell receptor beta chains reported below all come from one sample, sequenced in a study of cytomegalovirus exposure and HLA in healthy donors. The data were produced by immunoSEQ multiplex PCR, yet TCRdb's version contains in-frame clones alone and is incomplete. Of some 43,000 clones detected, about 94% appear once; the ten largest clones hold roughly 5.2%. The sample was PBMCs. All receptors derive from a man younger than 35 in good health and CMV-seronegative.

The V gene is TRBV2, the J gene TRBJ2-3, with TRBD2 as a possible D gene (6 bases). Between the trimmed V and J ends, which lost 3 bases and 0 bases, there was a span of 13 bases. CDR3 length equals 16 residues. Germline CDR1 SNHLY, CDR2 FYNNEI. The CDR3 DNA is TGTGCCAGCAGTGATAAGCGGGTGCCAAGCACAGATACGCAGTATTTT. It translates to CASSDKRVPSTDTQYF.

In nucleotides, the CDR3 is TGTGCCAGTAGTCCCACAGGGGGCCTAAACAATGAGCAGTTCTTC. Protein sequence: CASSPTGGLNNEQFF. The V and J genes are TRBV19 and TRBJ2-1, with 9 bases lining up with TRBD1. Unmatched junction bases numbered 7, after V lost 5 bases and J lost 5 bases. This CDR3 contains 15 residues. Germline CDR1 and CDR2: LNHDA and SQIVND (reference sequence).

This clone is medium-sized within its sample. The chain employs TRBV4-2 and TRBJ2-1, with 12 bases identical to TRBD2. Germline V CDR1 and CDR2: LGHNA, YNFKEQ. CDR3 length: 18 amino acids. V lost 0 bases, J lost 6 bases, and 9 bases stayed unmatched. CDR3 in amino acids: CASSQDPVLAGGLNEQFF. As DNA, the CDR3 is TGTGCCAGCAGCCAAGATCCCGTTCTAGCGGGAGGGCTCAATGAGCAGTTCTTC.

The chain uses TRBV4-1 and TRBJ1-1, with D unresolved. Trimming shortened V by 0 bases and J by 5 bases, and 13 bases separated the two germline ends. This CDR3 has 15 residues. Germline lookup yields CDR1 MGHRA and CDR2 YSYEKL. CDR3 residues: CASSQDGGSRTEAFF. The CDR3, as DNA: TGCGCCAGCAGCCAAGATGGCGGGTCGAGGACTGAAGCTTTCTTT.

To note about this clone: The same CDR3 can be traced to other DNA sequences in this sample. The V and J genes are TRBV6-5 and TRBJ2-7; possible D gene TRBD1, 5 bases. The V gene lost 0 bases and the J gene lost 4 bases, with 10 bases spanning the gap. Germline values: CDR1 MNHEY, CDR2 SVGAGI. CDR3 length: 14 residues. The DNA of the CDR3 is TGTGCCAGCAGTTACTCGGTCCCAGGGTACGAGCAGTACTTC. This translates into CASSYSVPGYEQYF.

The chain combines TRBV7-3 with TRBJ2-3; no reliable D call. CDR3 size: 13 residues. V lost 0 bases and J 2 bases, leaving 3 bases between the germline ends. Germline V CDR1 and CDR2: SGHTA, FQGTGA. CDR3 DNA: TGTGCCAGCAGCTTAACTTACACAGATACGCAGTATTTT. Translation gives CASSLTYTDTQYF. Complete variable domain (other parts from reference TRBV7-3 and TRBJ2-3): GAGVSQTPSNKVTEKGKYVELRCDPISGHTALYWYRQSLGQGPEFLIYFQGTGAADDSGLPNDRFFAVRPEGSVSTLKIQRTERGDSAVYLCASSLTYTDTQYFGPGTRLTVL.

This chain connects TRBV5-4 to TRBJ1-1, with a tentative D call TRBD1 (6 bases). V lost 4 bases and J 4 bases, leaving 11 bases between the germline ends. CDR1 SGHNT and CDR2 YYREEE come from the germline V gene (reference sequence). The CDR3 runs 13 residues. This CDR3 is CASSGQGSTEAFF. The CDR3 bases are TGTGCCAGCAGCGGCCAGGGGAGCACTGAAGCTTTCTTT.

The chain recombines TRBV29-1 with TRBJ2-7; D remains unclear. Germline lookup yields CDR1 SQVTM and CDR2 ANQGSEA. V was pared by 3 bases and J by 6 bases, with 12 bases between. This CDR3 is 12 amino acids long. CDR3: CSVDGPRGEQYF. DNA for the CDR3: TGCAGCGTTGATGGTCCCCGAGGCGAGCAGTACTTC.

This clone was observed once. This chain links TRBV7-9 with TRBJ1-2; 10 bases map to TRBD1. V was clipped by 5 bases and J by 5 bases; unmatched bases: 5. The CDR3 is made up of 14 amino acids. CDR1 SEHNR and CDR2 FQNEAQ come from the germline V gene (reference sequence). CDR3 sequence (DNA): TGTGCCAGCAGCCAAGGGACAGGGGAATATGGCTACACCTTC. Its protein is CASSQGTGEYGYTF.

The rearrangement joins TRBV29-1 to TRBJ2-3, with 8 bases aligning to TRBD2. Trimming cost V 4 bases and J 3 bases; bases outside gene matches: 6. The CDR3 extends over 14 amino acids. Per the germline V gene, CDR1 is SQVTM and CDR2 is ANQGSEA. DNA of the CDR3: TGCAGCGTTGCCCCGGGACTAGAAACAGATACGCAGTATTTT. Translating gives CSVAPGLETDTQYF.

This chain uses TRBV6-1 with TRBJ2-2; 10 bases match TRBD2. The CDR3 loop spans 14 amino acids. Germline V gives CDR1 MNHNS, CDR2 SASEGT. V was clipped by 7 bases and J by 3 bases; unmatched bases: 2. CDR3 DNA: TGTGCCAGCAAAACTAGCGGGGACACCGGGGAGCTGTTTTTT. Translated: CASKTSGDTGELFF.

The chain combines TRBV7-2 with TRBJ2-4; maybe TRBD1 (6 bases). V was clipped by 2 bases and J by 6 bases, with 11 bases between them. The CDR3 consists of 14 residues. CDR1 and CDR2 (germline): SGHTA, FQGNSA. CDR3 in amino acids: CASSLRAGVNIQYF. CDR3 nucleotide sequence: TGTGCCAGCAGCTTAAGGGCAGGGGTAAACATTCAGTACTTC.

V is TRBV4-1 and J is TRBJ2-1; 7 nucleotides agree with TRBD2. This CDR3 comprises 14 residues. V gave up 0 bases and J gave up 9 bases; unmatched junction bases: 5. The germline V gene encodes CDR1 MGHRA and CDR2 YSYEKL. In DNA form, the CDR3 reads TGCGCCAGCAGCCAAGATGGCGGGAGAGGTGAGCAGTTCTTC. This gives the protein CASSQDGGRGEQFF.

This chain connects TRBV19 to TRBJ2-5, with D possibly matching TRBD1 (5 bases). Trimming pared 6 bases from V and 1 base from J, leaving 12 bases between. Germline V lookup: CDR1 LNHDA, CDR2 SQIVND (reference sequence). The CDR3 sequence is 14 residues long. CDR3 protein: CASSPTGVQETQYF. DNA for the CDR3: TGTGCCAGTAGCCCCACAGGAGTCCAAGAGACCCAGTACTTC.

This rearrangement joins TRBV4-2 to TRBJ2-7; 11 bases are a match to TRBD2. With 0 bases clipped from V and 2 bases from J, the junction kept 12 bases outside the gene matches. The CDR3 is made up of 19 amino acids. Germline CDR1 is LGHNA and CDR2 is YNFKEQ. CDR3 region: CASSQEGLGLAGFPYEQYF. CDR3 bases: TGTGCCAGCAGCCAAGAGGGCTTAGGACTAGCGGGTTTCCCCTACGAGCAGTACTTC.

This rearrangement joins TRBV5-1 to TRBJ2-1, with 11 bases identical to TRBD2. CDR1 is SGHRS, CDR2 YFSETQ, per germline. This CDR3 contains 15 residues. Trimming cost V 5 bases and J 5 bases; bases outside gene matches: 6. The DNA for the CDR3 is TGCGCCAGCAGTTCTCTAGCGGGGGGAGACAATGAGCAGTTCTTC. Amino acid sequence: CASSSLAGGDNEQFF.

This sequence joins TRBV2 and TRBJ1-6; D gene ambiguous. CDR1 is SNHLY, CDR2 FYNNEI, per germline. V lost 5 bases and J lost 5, with 13 bases in between. CDR3 length: 15 residues. The CDR3 nucleotides are TGTGCCAGCAGTTTCCAGCAGGCCGATAATTCACCCCTCCACTTT. It codes for CASSFQQADNSPLHF.

V gene TRBV19 combines with J gene TRBJ2-1, with 12 bases fitting TRBD2. Germline CDR1 and CDR2: LNHDA and SQIVND (reference sequence). The CDR3 totals 16 residues. J lost 3 bases, V lost 11 bases, and 11 bases had no gene match. The CDR3, as DNA: TGTGCCCCTAGCGGGGGGGCATATCAAGACTACAATGAGCAGTTCTTC. This gives the protein CAPSGGAYQDYNEQFF.

This clone was detected once. Written as DNA, the CDR3 is TGTGCCAGCAGTGCGCAGGGGCATGGAAACACCATATATTTT. This gives the protein CASSAQGHGNTIYF. V and J are TRBV6-1 and TRBJ1-3; D is possibly TRBD1 (6 bases). V was shortened by 4 bases and J by 3 bases, with 10 bases between the two germline ends. Germline V gene sequence: CDR1 MNHNS, CDR2 SASEGT. The CDR3 is 14 amino acids.

The chain links TRBV5-1 to TRBJ2-3; 8 nucleotides agree with TRBD2. Germline CDR1 reads SGHRS; CDR2 reads YFSETQ. Trimming at V came to 2 bases and at J to 5 bases, leaving 13 bases not matched to a gene. This CDR3 has 17 residues. CDR3 in amino acids: CASSFLTTSGVGDTQYF. In DNA form, the CDR3 reads TGCGCCAGCAGCTTCTTGACCACTAGCGGCGTAGGAGATACGCAGTATTTT.

The V call is TRBV15, the J call TRBJ1-5, with unresolved D. This CDR3 region has 14 residues. CDR1 is LNHNV, CDR2 YYDKDF, per germline (reference sequence). V shed 3 bases and J shed 6 bases, with 12 bases lying between them. CDR3 amino acids: CATSSETSLQPQHF. CDR3 nucleotide sequence: TGTGCCACCAGCAGTGAGACTTCCCTTCAGCCCCAGCATTTT.

CDR3: CASTTGTNQPQHF. CDR3 DNA: TGTGCCAGCACCACAGGTACCAATCAGCCCCAGCATTTT. The V call is TRBV5-5, the J call TRBJ1-5; D may be TRBD1 (5 bases). The CDR3 consists of 13 residues. V dropped 6 bases and J dropped 3 bases, with 10 bases sitting between them. Germline V lookup: CDR1 SGHKS, CDR2 YYEKEE (reference sequence).

The chain links TRBV18 to TRBJ2-3; 9 nucleotides align to TRBD2. Germline V lookup: CDR1 KGHSH, CDR2 LQKENI. The V gene end was trimmed by 6 bases and the J gene end by 3 bases; junction bases not matched to a gene: 7. The CDR3 totals 15 residues. The CDR3 coding sequence is TGTGCCAGCTCCCGAAATAGCGGGAGAACAGATACGCAGTATTTT. As protein: CASSRNSGRTDTQYF.

This chain uses TRBV7-8 with TRBJ2-3; no definite D call. The CDR3 consists of 14 residues. With 5 bases removed from V and 2 bases from J, the gap between germline ends came to 11 bases. Per germline, CDR1 SGHVS and CDR2 FQNEAQ. The CDR3 is CASSIRSDTDTQYF. The CDR3 DNA follows: TGTGCCAGCAGCATTCGGAGCGACACAGATACGCAGTATTTT.

The CDR3 nucleotides are TGTGCCAGCTCCCCGGGGCTAGCGGCGTACCAAGAGACCCAGTACTTC. It encodes CASSPGLAAYQETQYF. The chain is built from TRBV18 and TRBJ2-5, with 7 bases that match TRBD2. Germline trimming cut 6 bases from V and 0 bases from J; bases unmatched to any gene: 10. The CDR3 extends over 16 amino acids. The germline V gene encodes CDR1 KGHSH and CDR2 LQKENI.

The chain couples TRBV5-6 to TRBJ2-7, with D uncertain. The V gene lost 0 bases and the J gene lost 4 bases, with 14 bases spanning the gap. Per germline, CDR1 SGHDT and CDR2 YYEEEE. The CDR3 is made up of 15 amino acids. The CDR3 here is CASSLAGVSGYEQYF. CDR3 DNA sequence: TGTGCCAGCAGCTTGGCTGGAGTGAGTGGATACGAGCAGTACTTC.

This chain connects TRBV5-6 to TRBJ2-7; TRBD1 matches at 8 bases. Germline loops: CDR1 SGHDT, CDR2 YYEEEE. The V gene end was trimmed by 2 bases and the J gene end by 5 bases; junction bases not matched to a gene: 3. This CDR3 is 13 amino acids long. The CDR3 protein is CASSFGTGHEQYF. In nucleotides, the CDR3 is TGTGCCAGCAGCTTCGGGACAGGCCACGAGCAGTACTTC.

As DNA, the CDR3 is TGTGCCAGCAGTTGGGGGCGGCCAGGGAGCTCCTACGAGCAGTACTTC. As protein: CASSWGRPGSSYEQYF. V usage is TRBV27 and J usage is TRBJ2-7; weak D call: TRBD1 (6 bases). The CDR3 covers 16 residues. V gave up 4 bases and J gave up 0 bases, with 16 bases separating them. CDR1 is MNHEY and CDR2 is SMNVEV in the germline V gene (reference sequence).

The chain links TRBV6-1 to TRBJ1-1; 9 bases are shared with TRBD1. Looked up from germline, CDR1 is MNHNS and CDR2 is SASEGT. This CDR3 has 15 residues. Unmatched junction bases numbered 10, after V lost 5 bases and J lost 6 bases. CDR3 in amino acids: CASSKGTGLGAEAFF. The CDR3 nucleotides read TGTGCCAGCAGTAAAGGGACAGGGTTGGGTGCTGAAGCTTTCTTT.

This clone is a singleton in its sample. J is TRBJ2-3 and V is TRBV29-1; 14 nucleotides align to TRBD2. J was trimmed by 9 bases and V by 4 bases; bases with no gene match: 9. This CDR3 region has 15 residues. Germline V lookup: CDR1 SQVTM, CDR2 ANQGSEA. The CDR3 reads CSVGGTSGREMTQYF. CDR3 bases: TGCAGCGTTGGAGGGACTAGCGGGAGAGAGATGACGCAGTATTTT.